A selection of T cell receptor beta chains follows, all from one sample in a study of post-analysis software for immune sequencing data. From the PCR reads, TCRdb called clonotypes with MiXCR, one entry per CDR3 protein. The sample contains under 200,000 distinct CDR3 sequences, around 36% of which appear only once. The sample in question was blood, obtained after autologous hematopoietic stem cell transplantation. These TCRs come from a girl between 10 and 17 years old with multiple sclerosis. Each CDR3 is given with its conserved first and last residue. Fields, in order: CDR3 length, D gene, V gene, clone size, J gene, CDR3 DNA, CDR3 protein. A D gene is named only where the DNA matches it firmly. The listing skips clone size in some rows; elsewhere it reads once, few, many or a size class.

13	NA	TRBV9	many	TRBJ2-7	TGTGCCAGCAGCGTATCTGGGAACTACGAGCAGTACTTC	CASSVSGNYEQYF
15	NA	TRBV7-9	NA	TRBJ2-3	TGTGCCAGCAGCTTAAGTAACTCCGGCACAGATACGCAGTATTTT	CASSLSNSGTDTQYF
16	TRBD1	TRBV2	NA	TRBJ1-1	TGTGCCAGCAGTGGGGACAGTAGAACTTTAAACACTGAAGCTTTCTTT	CASSGDSRTLNTEAFF
12	TRBD1	TRBV28	NA	TRBJ2-5	TGTGCCACCACGCAGGGGGCGAGAGAGCAGTACTTC	CATTQGAREQYF
15	TRBD2	TRBV28	NA	TRBJ2-7	TGTGCCAGCAGTCCCCGAGTGCTAGCGGGACACGAGCAGTACTTC	CASSPRVLAGHEQYF
11	NA	TRBV29-1	many	TRBJ2-7	TGCAGCGCCTTGATGCCCTCCGAGCAGTACTTC	CSALMPSEQYF
15	TRBD2	TRBV7-6	NA	TRBJ2-7	TGTGCCAGCAGCCCAGGCGGGGGGTCGGACTACGAGCAGTACTTC	CASSPGGGSDYEQYF
13	NA	TRBV7-9	few	TRBJ2-7	TGTGCCAGCAGCTTGGTAGGCCAGTACGAGCAGTACTTC	CASSLVGQYEQYF
19	TRBD2	TRBV7-2	few	TRBJ2-1	TGTGCCAGCAGCTTTCCGGGGGGGGGACAAGGAAACTCCTACAATGAGCAGTTCTTC	CASSFPGGGQGNSYNEQFF
17	NA	TRBV20-1	many	TRBJ2-7	TGCAGTGCTAGAGATACTGGGGCGGGGGCGATGACCTACGAGCAGTACTTC	CSARDTGAGAMTYEQYF
14	TRBD1	TRBV12-3/TRBV12-4	NA	TRBJ1-2	TGTGCCAGCAGTCCGTCGGGACAGGCAGATGGCTACACCTTC	CASSPSGQADGYTF
17	NA	TRBV18	NA	TRBJ2-6	TGTGCCAGCTCACCAAAGGACAGCACCTCTGGGGCCAACGTCCTGACTTTC	CASSPKDSTSGANVLTF
12	NA	TRBV5-1	NA	TRBJ1-1	TGCGCCAGCAGCTTGGTTCCGGGCGAAGCTTTCTTT	CASSLVPGEAFF
17	NA	TRBV11-2	NA	TRBJ2-2	TGTGCCAGCAGCTTAATACCGCTAGCCCTTAACACCGGGGAGCTGTTTTTT	CASSLIPLALNTGELFF
13	NA	TRBV24-1	NA	TRBJ2-7	TGTGCCACCAGTGATTCCGTAGGGGGGGAGCAGTACTTC	CATSDSVGGEQYF
15	TRBD1	TRBV29-1	NA	TRBJ2-4	TGCACCAACTTCATTGGGACAGGGGTGGGAAACATTCAGTACTTC	CTNFIGTGVGNIQYF
14	TRBD2	TRBV20-1	NA	TRBJ2-3	TGCAGTGCTGGGGGACTAGTGGGCTCAGATACGCAGTATTTT	CSAGGLVGSDTQYF
11	NA	TRBV6-5	NA	TRBJ2-7	TGTGCCAGCAGGAAGGGGGATGAGCAGTACTTC	CASRKGDEQYF
12	TRBD2	TRBV24-1	NA	TRBJ2-1	TGTGCCACTAGCGGGAATAGCTATGAGCAGTTCTTC	CATSGNSYEQFF
14	NA	TRBV12-3/TRBV12-4	NA	TRBJ1-6	TGTGCCAGCAGCTCTTCAGGCTTCGGTTCACCCCTCCACTTT	CASSSSGFGSPLHF
12	NA	TRBV20-1	few	TRBJ2-5	TGCGGTGCTCCGACATACCAAGAGACCCAGTACTTC	CGAPTYQETQYF
13	NA	TRBV27	few	TRBJ2-7	TGTGCCAGCAGCCCCCACAGGGACTACGAGCAGTACTTC	CASSPHRDYEQYF
16	NA	TRBV3-1	few	TRBJ2-1	TGTGCCAGCAGCCAAGAAGGGGGGAGCTCCTACAATGAGCAGTTCTTC	CASSQEGGSSYNEQFF
16	NA	TRBV15	few	TRBJ2-1	TGTGCCACCAGCAGAAATCCACGGGACCTTAACAATGAGCAGTTCTTC	CATSRNPRDLNNEQFF
15	NA	TRBV5-6	many	TRBJ2-7	TGTGCCAGCAGCTTGAGGGACCTCCTATCGTACGAGCAGTACTTC	CASSLRDLLSYEQYF
15	NA	TRBV3-1	NA	TRBJ2-7	TGTGCCAGCAGCCAGACAGCCTCGACGTCCTACGAGCAGTACTTC	CASSQTASTSYEQYF
16	NA	TRBV14	NA	TRBJ2-7	TGTGCCAGCAGCCAATTTAAGTCGCAGGGGGGCTACGAGCAGTACTTC	CASSQFKSQGGYEQYF
17	NA	TRBV6-1	few	TRBJ1-1	TGTGCCAGCAGTCCACCGACAAGGGTTGGTGTGAACACTGAAGCTTTCTTT	CASSPPTRVGVNTEAFF